These 10 T cell receptor beta chains came from one sample sequenced in a study of blood T cell repertoires in COVID-19. Some clones are missing from TCRdb's copy, which holds only in-frame ones; the method was immunoSEQ multiplex PCR. The profile shows 200,000 to 250,000 clones, 65% to 90% of them singletons. The sequenced sample was peripheral blood. All receptors come from a man aged 50 to 60 with active or convalescent COVID-19.

V and J are TRBV5-1 and TRBJ1-1; D not certain. The length of the CDR3 is 13 residues. Trimming took 4 bases from V and 1 from J, leaving 8 bases between them. Germline CDR1 reads SGHRS; CDR2 reads YFSETQ. This CDR3 reads CASSADWNTEAFF. The DNA of the CDR3 is TGCGCCAGCAGCGCGGACTGGAACACTGAAGCTTTCTTT.

The chain employs TRBV28 and TRBJ1-2; 10 nucleotides line up with TRBD1. Germline assignment: CDR1 MDHEN and CDR2 SYDVKM. Germline trimming cut 5 bases from V and 8 bases from J; bases unmatched to any gene: 8. CDR3 size: 14 residues. CDR3 sequence reads: CASSPRQGARGYTF. The CDR3 DNA is TGTGCCAGCAGTCCCCGACAGGGGGCTAGAGGCTACACCTTC.

V gene TRBV28 combines with J gene TRBJ2-2; TRBD1 matches 8 bases. Germline CDR1 MDHEN, CDR2 SYDVKM. This CDR3 is 15 amino acids long. V was clipped by 2 bases and J by 7 bases; unmatched bases: 6. The CDR3 region has the DNA TGTGCCAGCAGTTTAACTCACAGGGGGAGCGGGGAGCTGTTTTTT. As protein: CASSLTHRGSGELFF. The full variable domain, in which reference TRBV28 and TRBJ2-2 provide the parts outside the CDR3, is DVKVTQSSRYLVKRTGEKVFLECVQDMDHENMFWYRQDPGLGLRLIYFSYDVKMKEKGDIPEGYSVSREKKERFSLILESASTNQTSMYLCASSLTHRGSGELFFGEGSRLTVL.

This clone appeared once. The chain is built from TRBV5-1 and TRBJ2-6; 9 bases map to TRBD1. Germline loops: CDR1 SGHRS, CDR2 YFSETQ. J was trimmed by 0 bases and V by 4 bases; bases with no gene match: 8. The CDR3 runs to 18 residues. The CDR3 loop reads CASSPMGQGFSGANVLTF. In DNA, the CDR3 is TGCGCCAGCAGCCCGATGGGACAGGGTTTCTCTGGGGCCAACGTCCTGACTTTC.

The rearrangement links TRBV7-9 to TRBJ2-5; tentatively, D is TRBD1 (5 bases). Germline V gene lookup returns CDR1 SEHNR and CDR2 FQNEAQ (reference sequence). The CDR3 sequence is 14 residues long. The V end lost 7 bases, the J end lost 5 bases, and 17 bases lay between the germline ends. CDR3 amino acids: CASTPGQGWETQYF. CDR3 DNA: TGTGCCAGCACCCCAGGCCAGGGCTGGGAGACCCAGTACTTC.

The chain combines TRBV7-9 with TRBJ1-4, with TRBD1 matching 7 bases. This CDR3 has 14 amino acids. The germline CDR1 and CDR2 sequences are SEHNR and FQNEAQ (reference sequence). With 4 bases clipped from V and 7 bases from J, the junction kept 6 bases outside the gene matches. The CDR3 nucleotides read TGTGCCAGCAGCTCGATTACAGGGGTTGAAAAACTGTTTTTT. As protein: CASSSITGVEKLFF. The full variable domain, rest sourced from reference TRBV7-9 and TRBJ1-4, is DTGVSQNPRHKITKRGQNVTFRCDPISEHNRLYWYRQTLGQGPEFLTYFQNEAQLEKSRLLSDRFSAERPKGSFSTLEIQRTEQGDSAMYLCASSSITGVEKLFFGSGTQLSVL.

This clone came up a few times. In DNA form, the CDR3 reads TGTGCCAGCAGTTCACTTACAGGGGTCTCCTACAATGAGCAGTTCTTC. Translated, it gives CASSSLTGVSYNEQFF. J is TRBJ2-1 and V is TRBV28; 7 bases are shared with TRBD1. This CDR3 is 16 amino acids long. Trimming removed 4 bases from V and 0 bases from J; junction bases left unmatched: 6. The germline gives CDR1 MDHEN, CDR2 SYDVKM. The whole variable domain, remainder taken from reference TRBV28 and TRBJ2-1, is DVKVTQSSRYLVKRTGEKVFLECVQDMDHENMFWYRQDPGLGLRLIYFSYDVKMKEKGDIPEGYSVSREKKERFSLILESASTNQTSMYLCASSSLTGVSYNEQFFGPGTRLTVL.

This chain joins TRBV2 and TRBJ2-5, with TRBD2 as a possible D gene (5 bases). The CDR3 totals 14 residues. Germline assignment: CDR1 SNHLY and CDR2 FYNNEI. The ends were cut back, 3 bases at V and 4 bases at J, with 12 bases in the middle. CDR3 sequence reads: CASSERTGRETQYF. The CDR3 region has the DNA TGTGCCAGCAGTGAGCGGACTGGGAGAGAGACCCAGTACTTC.

This chain joins TRBV6-6 and TRBJ2-1; 12 bases are shared with TRBD2. This CDR3 region has 15 residues. V lost 8 bases and J lost 7; bases outside the gene matches: 9. In germline, CDR1 is MNHNY, CDR2 SVGAGI (reference sequence). The CDR3: CASHLAGGPWNEQFF. DNA for the CDR3: TGTGCCAGCCACCTAGCGGGAGGGCCATGGAATGAGCAGTTCTTC.

The V call is TRBV5-1, the J call TRBJ2-5; 8 bases align to TRBD2. Germline V gives CDR1 SGHRS, CDR2 YFSETQ. The CDR3 covers 16 residues. V gave up 0 bases and J gave up 5 bases; unmatched junction bases: 9. The CDR3 protein is CASSLAAAGARETQYF. The CDR3 coding sequence is TGCGCCAGCAGCTTGGCTGCAGCGGGAGCTCGGGAGACCCAGTACTTC.